The clone carrying this T cell receptor (beta chain) was seen only a few times. CDR3 length: 15 amino acids. CDR1 SGHNT and CDR2 YYREEE come from the germline V gene (reference sequence). V shed 1 base and J 4 bases; nucleotides not matched to a gene: 7. These data are taken from a study of cytomegalovirus exposure and HLA in healthy donors. PCR primers comprised 60 Vbeta and 13 Jbeta primers. Libraries were prepared by immunoSEQ multiplex PCR; TCRdb keeps only in-frame clonotypes and omits some of them. The sample yields about 190,000 clones, over 70% seen once. The sequenced material came from PBMCs. The chain joins TRBV5-4 to TRBJ1-1, with TRBD1 matching over 7 bases. The TCR sequence derives from a woman aged 25 to 39 in good health and CMV-seropositive. The CDR3 DNA sequence: TGTGCCAGCAGCTTGCCCCCCCAGGGGGGCACTGAAGCTTTCTTT. This encodes CASSLPPQGGTEAFF.